These T cell receptor beta chains were read from a single sample in a study of blood T cell repertoires in COVID-19. Libraries were prepared by immunoSEQ multiplex PCR; TCRdb keeps only in-frame clonotypes and omits some of them. The sample includes 140,000 to 150,000 clones, 88% seen only once; the top ten take roughly 1.2%. The specimen sequenced was PBMCs or T cells enriched from blood (not recorded which). All receptors derive from a woman aged 25 to 39 with acute COVID-19. Each CDR3 is given with its conserved first and last residue. Fields, in order: J gene, D gene, clone size, V gene, CDR3 protein, CDR3 DNA. A D gene is named only where the DNA matches it firmly. Clone size appears in some rows only: once, few, many, or a class for an expanded clone.

TRBJ1-1,.,.,TRBV7-2,CASSLNRVRTEAFF,TGTGCCAGCAGCTTAAACCGGGTGCGCACTGAAGCTTTCTTT
TRBJ2-5,TRBD1,.,TRBV3-1/TRBV3-2,CASSPRTGQETQYF,TGTGCCAGCAGCCCAAGGACAGGCCAAGAGACCCAGTACTTC
TRBJ1-1,.,.,TRBV6-2/TRBV6-3,CASSVVPGTEAFF,TGTGCCAGCAGTGTGGTGCCGGGCACTGAAGCTTTCTTT
TRBJ2-1,TRBD2,.,TRBV4-1,CASSQGTTGTSGIVQFF,TGCGCCAGCAGCCAAGGGACGACCGGGACTAGCGGGATTGTGCAGTTCTTC
TRBJ1-2,TRBD1,.,TRBV27,CASSLSRTGDGYTF,TGTGCCAGCAGTTTATCTCGGACAGGGGATGGCTACACCTTC
TRBJ1-1,.,.,TRBV29-1,CSVVATEAFF,TGCAGCGTTGTAGCCACTGAAGCTTTCTTT
TRBJ1-1,TRBD1,.,TRBV28,CASSSTGPLTEAFF,TGTGCCAGCAGTTCGACAGGGCCACTCACTGAAGCTTTCTTT
TRBJ1-1,.,once,TRBV6-4,CASSDMDGGEAFF,TGTGCCAGCAGTGACATGGACGGGGGTGAAGCTTTCTTT
TRBJ2-7,.,.,TRBV7-2,CASSLIKDIFLSSYEQYF,TGTGCCAGCAGCCTTATTAAGGACATTTTCTTGAGCTCCTACGAGCAGTACTTC
TRBJ1-1,TRBD1,.,TRBV18,CASSLQGSLAEAFF,TGTGCCAGCTCACTACAGGGGTCTCTCGCTGAAGCTTTCTTT
TRBJ1-3,TRBD1,.,TRBV28,CASYHRGSGNTIYF,TGTGCCAGCTATCACAGGGGCTCTGGAAACACCATATATTTT
TRBJ1-4,.,.,TRBV25-1,CASRPGGTAEKLFF,TGTGCCAGCAGACCCGGCGGAACGGCTGAAAAACTGTTTTTT
TRBJ1-2,TRBD1,.,TRBV9,CASSGGGARGYTF,TGTGCCAGCAGCGGAGGGGGCGCTCGTGGCTACACCTTC